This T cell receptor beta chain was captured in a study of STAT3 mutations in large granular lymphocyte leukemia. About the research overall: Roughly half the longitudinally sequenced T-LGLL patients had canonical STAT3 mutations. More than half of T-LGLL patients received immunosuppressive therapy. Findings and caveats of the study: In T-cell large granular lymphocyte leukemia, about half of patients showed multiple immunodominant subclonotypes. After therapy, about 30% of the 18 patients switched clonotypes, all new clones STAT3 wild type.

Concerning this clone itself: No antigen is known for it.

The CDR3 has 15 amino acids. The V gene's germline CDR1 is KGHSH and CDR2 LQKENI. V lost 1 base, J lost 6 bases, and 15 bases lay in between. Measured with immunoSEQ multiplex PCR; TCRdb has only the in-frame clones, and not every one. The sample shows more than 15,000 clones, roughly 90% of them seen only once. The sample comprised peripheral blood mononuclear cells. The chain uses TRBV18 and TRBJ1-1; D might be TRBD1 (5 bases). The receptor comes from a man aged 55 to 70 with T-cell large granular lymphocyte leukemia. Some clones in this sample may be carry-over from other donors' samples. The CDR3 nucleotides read TGTGCCAGCTCACCACGGCGGGGGTTGGAGGCTGAAGCTTTCTTT. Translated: CASSPRRGLEAEAFF.